Listed below are T cell receptor beta chains from one sample, sequenced in a study of tumor-infiltrating lymphocytes in primary liver carcinoma. MiXCR was run by TCRdb on the multiplex PCR reads, yielding one entry per CDR3 protein. Altogether under 200,000 distinct CDR3 sequences are present, 85% being singletons, with the ten largest covering around 18%. The sample comprised tumor tissue from primary liver carcinoma. The receptors here all came from a man in his forties with primary liver carcinoma and hepatitis B virus infection. CDR3s include the opening cysteine and the closing phenylalanine or tryptophan. Each record gives: D gene, CDR3 length, V gene, J gene, clone size, CDR3 protein, CDR3 DNA. D genes are given only for firm matches. Clone sizes are given selectively: once, few, many, or a class where the clone is expanded.

>.|15|TRBV4-3|TRBJ1-1|.
CASRQANRKNTQAFF
TGCGCCAGCAGGCAAGCGAACAGGAAGAACACTCAAGCTTTCTTT
>.|13|TRBV11-3|TRBJ2-7|.
CARSMGHYYERYF
TGTGCCAGGAGCATGGGACATTACTACGAGCGGTACTTC
>TRBD1|16|TRBV9|TRBJ2-3|.
CASSVPLGTGTDTLYF
TGTGCCAGCAGCGTACCTTTGGGGACAGGTACAGATACGCTATATTTT
>TRBD1|13|TRBV6-1|TRBJ1-2|.
CASSTGQSYGYIF
TGTGCCAGCAGTACGGGACAGTCATATGGCTATATCTTC
>.|14|TRBV4-2|TRBJ1-1|.
CASSQDRGTTEAFF
TGTGCCAGCAGCCAAGATCGGGGTACCACTGAAGCTTTCTTT
>.|19|TRBV4-1|TRBJ2-2|many
CASSQLYIPHWVKTGELFF
TGCGCCAGCAGCCAACTCTATATTCCCCATTGGGTGAAAACCGGGGAGCTGTTTTTT
>TRBD2|15|TRBV29-1|TRBJ2-2|.
CSVETSAVNTGELFF
TGTAGCGTTGAGACTAGCGCGGTGAACACCGGGGAGCTGTTTTTT
>.|14|TRBV5-1|TRBJ2-5|few
CARSLGFIGETQYF
TGCGCCAGGAGCTTGGGGTTTATTGGAGAGACCCAGTACTTC
>TRBD1|13|TRBV6-5|TRBJ2-7|medium-sized
CASRGTGEYEQYF
TGTGCCAGCAGGGGGACAGGCGAGTACGAGCAGTACTTC
>.|15|TRBV11-1|TRBJ1-1|few
CASSIAGVGNTEAFF
TGTGCCAGCAGCATAGCAGGGGTTGGGAACACTGAAGCTTTCTTT
>TRBD2|15|TRBV11-3|TRBJ2-3|.
CASSFCGRRTDTQYF
TGTGCCAGCAGCTTTTGCGGGAGGCGGACGGATACGCAATATTTT
>.|15|TRBV18|TRBJ2-7|.
CASSPPSAGSYEQYF
TGTGCCAGTTCACCACCCAGCGCAGGAAGCTACGAGCAGTACTTC
>.|15|TRBV5-5|TRBJ2-3|.
CASSLTEGHRDTQYF
TGTGCCAGCAGCTTGACGGAGGGGCACCGAGATACGCAGTATTTT
>TRBD1|15|TRBV28|TRBJ1-6|.
CANRLGGTVNSPLHF
TGTGCCAACAGATTGGGGGGGACAGTCAATTCACCCCTCCACTTT
>.|19|TRBV11-2|TRBJ2-1|.
CASSLGWQDTQGSYNEQFF
TGTGCCAGCAGTTTAGGGTGGCAGGATACTCAGGGGTCCTACAATGAGCAGTTCTTC
>TRBD1|15|TRBV6-5|TRBJ2-2|.
CASISLTGVSGKLFF
TGCGCCAGCATTTCCCTGACAGGGGTTTCCGGGAAGCTGTTTTTT
>TRBD2|16|TRBV30|TRBJ2-1|.
CAWSGSGRVDGAEQVF
TGTGCCTGGAGTGGTAGCGGGAGGGTCGATGGCGCTGAGCAGGTCTTC